This T cell receptor beta chain was sequenced in a study of T-cell memory formation after mild COVID-19. Study-level points and caveats: The second-wave clones peaking on day 37 were not confirmed as SARS-CoV-2-specific.

TCRdb used MiXCR to reprocess the 5' RACE reads, holding one entry per CDR3 protein. The repertoire holds fewer than 650,000 distinct CDR3 sequences, 20% to 25% seen once, with roughly 8.3% in the top ten. With regard to this clonotype: Its cognate antigen is unknown.

The sequence was obtained from an adult woman who had mild COVID-19 (a few samples of this study predate the infection). Cell type and time point are not known. Sequencing was performed on PBMCs or a T cell subset sorted from them (not recorded which).

DNA for the CDR3: TGTGCCAGCAGACCTTTACTACTGCGAACAGGGGATTCACCCCTCCACTTT. It translates to CASRPLLLRTGDSPLHF. This sequence joins TRBV4-2 and TRBJ1-6; 7 nucleotides line up with TRBD1. CDR1 is LGHNA and CDR2 is YNFKEQ in the germline V gene. The CDR3 is 17 residues long. Unmatched junction bases numbered 16, after V lost 6 bases and J lost 8 bases.